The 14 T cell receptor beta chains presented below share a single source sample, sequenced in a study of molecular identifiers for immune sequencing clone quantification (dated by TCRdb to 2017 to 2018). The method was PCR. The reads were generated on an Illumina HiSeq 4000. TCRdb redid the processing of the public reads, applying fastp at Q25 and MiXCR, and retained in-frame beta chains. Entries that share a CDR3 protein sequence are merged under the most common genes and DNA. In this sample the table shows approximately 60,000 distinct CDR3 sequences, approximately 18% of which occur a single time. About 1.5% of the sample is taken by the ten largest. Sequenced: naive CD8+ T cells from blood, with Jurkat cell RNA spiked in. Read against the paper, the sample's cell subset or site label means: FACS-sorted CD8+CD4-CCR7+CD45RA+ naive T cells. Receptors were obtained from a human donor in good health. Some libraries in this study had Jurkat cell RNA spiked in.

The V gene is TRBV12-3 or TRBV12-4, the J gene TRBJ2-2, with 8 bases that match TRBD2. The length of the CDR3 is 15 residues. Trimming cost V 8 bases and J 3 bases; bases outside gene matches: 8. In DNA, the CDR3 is TGTGCCAGCGTGCCTGGACTAGCTGACACCGGGGAGCTGTTTTTT. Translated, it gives CASVPGLADTGELFF.

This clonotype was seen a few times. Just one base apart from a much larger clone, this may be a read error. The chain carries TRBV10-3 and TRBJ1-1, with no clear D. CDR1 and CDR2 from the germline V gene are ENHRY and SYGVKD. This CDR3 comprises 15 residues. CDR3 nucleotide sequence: TGTGCCATCGGTGATTTCCAGGAGATGAACACTGAAGCTTTCTTT. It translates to CAIGDFQEMNTEAFF.

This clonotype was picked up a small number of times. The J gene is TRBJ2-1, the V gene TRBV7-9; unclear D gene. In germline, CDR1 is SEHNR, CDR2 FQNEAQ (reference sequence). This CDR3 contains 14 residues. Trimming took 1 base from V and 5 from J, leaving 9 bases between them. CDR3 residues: CASSLGLAHNEQFF. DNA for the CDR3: TGTGCCAGCAGCTTAGGATTGGCGCACAATGAGCAGTTCTTC. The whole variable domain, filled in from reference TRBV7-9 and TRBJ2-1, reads DTGVSQNPRHKITKRGQNVTFRCDPISEHNRLYWYRQTLGQGPEFLTYFQNEAQLEKSRLLSDRFSAERPKGSFSTLEIQRTEQGDSAMYLCASSLGLAHNEQFFGPGTRLTVL.

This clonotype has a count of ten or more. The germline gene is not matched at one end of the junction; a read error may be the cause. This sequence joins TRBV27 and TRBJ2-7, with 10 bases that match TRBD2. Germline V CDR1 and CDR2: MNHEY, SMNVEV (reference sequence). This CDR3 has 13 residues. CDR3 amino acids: CASSPGLAYEQYF. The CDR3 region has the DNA TGCGCCAGTTCCCCGGGACTAGCGTACGAGCAGTACTTC.

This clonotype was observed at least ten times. This CDR3 is CASSGGQDVLYEQYF. CDR3 nucleotide sequence: TGTGCCAGCTCGGGCGGACAGGACGTACTCTACGAGCAGTACTTC. This chain links TRBV7-9 with TRBJ2-7; TRBD1 agrees at 7 bases. The trim removed 8 bases at V and 3 bases at J, leaving 13 bases unmatched. The CDR3 has 15 residues. Germline V gene sequence: CDR1 SEHNR, CDR2 FQNEAQ (reference sequence).

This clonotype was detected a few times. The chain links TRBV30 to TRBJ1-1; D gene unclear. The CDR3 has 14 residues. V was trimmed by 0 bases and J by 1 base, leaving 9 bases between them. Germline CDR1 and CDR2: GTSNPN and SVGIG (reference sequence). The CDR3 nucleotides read TGTGCCTGGAGTGTCTGGCAGGCGAACACTGAAGCTTTCTTT. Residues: CAWSVWQANTEAFF.

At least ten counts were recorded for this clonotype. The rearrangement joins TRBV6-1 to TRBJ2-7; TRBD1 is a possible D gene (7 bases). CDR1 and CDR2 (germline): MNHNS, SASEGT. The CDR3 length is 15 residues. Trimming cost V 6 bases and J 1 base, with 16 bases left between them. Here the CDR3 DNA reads TGTGCCAGCAGAGACAGGGTCGGAGGGTCCTACGAGCAGTACTTC. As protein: CASRDRVGGSYEQYF.

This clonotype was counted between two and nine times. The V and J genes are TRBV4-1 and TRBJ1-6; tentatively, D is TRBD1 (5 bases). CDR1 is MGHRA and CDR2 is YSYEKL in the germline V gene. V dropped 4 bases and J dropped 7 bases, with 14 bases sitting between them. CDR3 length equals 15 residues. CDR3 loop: CASSPVLGGNSPLHF. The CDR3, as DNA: TGCGCCAGCAGCCCGGTGCTTGGGGGGAATTCACCCCTCCACTTT.

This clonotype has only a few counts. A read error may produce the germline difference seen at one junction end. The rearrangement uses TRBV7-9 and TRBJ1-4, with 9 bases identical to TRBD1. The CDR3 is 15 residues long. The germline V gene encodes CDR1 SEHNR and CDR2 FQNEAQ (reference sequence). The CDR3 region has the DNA TGTGCCGGCAGCTTAGTTGGGACAGGGTATGAAAAACTGTTTTTT. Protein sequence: CAGSLVGTGYEKLFF.

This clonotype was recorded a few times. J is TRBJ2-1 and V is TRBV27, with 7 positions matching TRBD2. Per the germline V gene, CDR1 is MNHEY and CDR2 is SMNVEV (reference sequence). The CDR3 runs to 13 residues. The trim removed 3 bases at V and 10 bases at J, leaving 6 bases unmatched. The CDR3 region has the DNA TGTGCCAGCAGTTTCTTTAGCGGGCGAGAGCAGTTCTTC. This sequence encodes CASSFFSGREQFF.

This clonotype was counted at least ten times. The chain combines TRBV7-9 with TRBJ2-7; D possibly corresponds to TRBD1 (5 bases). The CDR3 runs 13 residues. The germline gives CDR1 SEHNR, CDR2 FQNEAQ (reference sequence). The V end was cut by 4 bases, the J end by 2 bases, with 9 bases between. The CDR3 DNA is TGTGCCAGCAGCTCCCGACAGACCTACGAGCAGTACTTC. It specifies CASSSRQTYEQYF. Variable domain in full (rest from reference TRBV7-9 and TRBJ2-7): DTGVSQNPRHKITKRGQNVTFRCDPISEHNRLYWYRQTLGQGPEFLTYFQNEAQLEKSRLLSDRFSAERPKGSFSTLEIQRTEQGDSAMYLCASSSRQTYEQYFGPGTRLTVT.

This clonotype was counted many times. In DNA form, the CDR3 reads TGTGCCAGCAGGACCGGGGCGTTTGAGGGGAAGTTTCAGCCCCAGCATTTT. Protein product: CASRTGAFEGKFQPQHF. The chain couples TRBV28 to TRBJ1-5; possible D gene TRBD1, 5 bases. CDR3 length: 17 residues. Germline CDR1 reads MDHEN; CDR2 reads SYDVKM. The ends were cut back, 6 bases at V and 6 bases at J, with 24 bases in the middle.

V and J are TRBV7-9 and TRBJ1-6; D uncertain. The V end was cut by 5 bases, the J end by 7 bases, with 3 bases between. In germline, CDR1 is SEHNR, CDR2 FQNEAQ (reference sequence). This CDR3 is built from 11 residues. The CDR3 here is CASSLNSPLHF. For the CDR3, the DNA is TGTGCCAGCAGCCTAAATTCACCCCTCCACTTT.

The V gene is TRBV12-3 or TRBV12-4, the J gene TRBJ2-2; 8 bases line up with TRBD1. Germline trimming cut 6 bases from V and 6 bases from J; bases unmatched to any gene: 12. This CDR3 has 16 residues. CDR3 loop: CASSPDREFWAGELFF. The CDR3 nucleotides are TGTGCCAGCAGCCCGGACAGGGAATTTTGGGCCGGGGAGCTGTTTTTT.